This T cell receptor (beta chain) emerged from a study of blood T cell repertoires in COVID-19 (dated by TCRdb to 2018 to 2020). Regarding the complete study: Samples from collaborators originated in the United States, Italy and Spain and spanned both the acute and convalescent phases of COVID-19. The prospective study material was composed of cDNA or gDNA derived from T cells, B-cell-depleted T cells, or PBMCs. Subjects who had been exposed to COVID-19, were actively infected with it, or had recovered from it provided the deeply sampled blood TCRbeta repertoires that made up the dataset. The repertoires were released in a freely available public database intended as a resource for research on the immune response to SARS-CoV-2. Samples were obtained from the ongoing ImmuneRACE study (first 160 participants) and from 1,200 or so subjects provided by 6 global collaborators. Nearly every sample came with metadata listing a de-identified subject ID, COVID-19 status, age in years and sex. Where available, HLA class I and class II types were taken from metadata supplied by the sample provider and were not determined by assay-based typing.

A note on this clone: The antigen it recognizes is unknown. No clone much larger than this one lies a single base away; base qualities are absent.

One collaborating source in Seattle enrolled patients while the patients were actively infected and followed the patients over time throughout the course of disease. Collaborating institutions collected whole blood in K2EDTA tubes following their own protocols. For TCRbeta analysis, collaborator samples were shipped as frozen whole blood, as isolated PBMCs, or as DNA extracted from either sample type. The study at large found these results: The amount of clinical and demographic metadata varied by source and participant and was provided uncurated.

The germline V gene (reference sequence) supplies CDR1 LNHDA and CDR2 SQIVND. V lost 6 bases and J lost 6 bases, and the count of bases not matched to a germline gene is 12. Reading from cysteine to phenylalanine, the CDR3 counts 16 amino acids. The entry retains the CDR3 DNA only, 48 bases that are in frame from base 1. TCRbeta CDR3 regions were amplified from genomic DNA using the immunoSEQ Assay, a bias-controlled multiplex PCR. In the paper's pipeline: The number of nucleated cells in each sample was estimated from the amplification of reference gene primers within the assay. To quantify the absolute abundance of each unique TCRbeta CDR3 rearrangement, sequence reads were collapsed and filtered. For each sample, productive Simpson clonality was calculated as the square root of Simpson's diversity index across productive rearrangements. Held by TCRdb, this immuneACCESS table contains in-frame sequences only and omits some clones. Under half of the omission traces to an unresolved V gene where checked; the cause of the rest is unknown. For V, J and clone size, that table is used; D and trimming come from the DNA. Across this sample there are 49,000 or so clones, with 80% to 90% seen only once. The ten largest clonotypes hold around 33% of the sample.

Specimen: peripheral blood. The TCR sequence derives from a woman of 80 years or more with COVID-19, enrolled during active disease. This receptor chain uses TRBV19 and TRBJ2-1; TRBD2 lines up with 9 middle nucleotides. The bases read TGTGCCAGTAGATGGGGCGGCGGGAGGGCCTCCAATGAGCAGTTCTTC. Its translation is CASRWGGGRASNEQFF.